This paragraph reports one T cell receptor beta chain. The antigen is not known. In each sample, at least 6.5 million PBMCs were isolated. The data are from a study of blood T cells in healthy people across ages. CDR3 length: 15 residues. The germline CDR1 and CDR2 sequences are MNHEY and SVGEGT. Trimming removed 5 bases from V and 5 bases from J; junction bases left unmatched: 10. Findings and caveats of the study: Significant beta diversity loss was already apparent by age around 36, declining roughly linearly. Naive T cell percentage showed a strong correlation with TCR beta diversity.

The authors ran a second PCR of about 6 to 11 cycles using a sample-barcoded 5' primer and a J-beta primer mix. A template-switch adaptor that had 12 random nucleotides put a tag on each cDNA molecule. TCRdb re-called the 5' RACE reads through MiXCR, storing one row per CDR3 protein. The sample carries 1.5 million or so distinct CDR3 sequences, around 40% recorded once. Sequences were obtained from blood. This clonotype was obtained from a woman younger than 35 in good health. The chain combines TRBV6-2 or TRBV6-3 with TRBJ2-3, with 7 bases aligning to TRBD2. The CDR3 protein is CASSTIRLAVDTQYF. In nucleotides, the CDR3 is TGTGCCAGCAGTACCATTCGGCTAGCGGTAGATACGCAGTATTTT.